This T cell receptor beta chain was identified in a study of T cells in Graves' hyperthyroidism and ophthalmopathy. Only a few counts were recorded for this clonotype. Its antigen is not identified. V lost 4 bases to trimming and J lost 0 bases, with 17 bases between them. The CDR3 extends over 16 amino acids. Germline V CDR1 and CDR2: SGDLS, YYNGEE. The CDR3 regions of TCR beta were amplified from RNA transcripts. With the HTBI primer set, the TCR CDR3 went through a first round of RT-PCR. MiXCR, run by TCRdb on the multiplex PCR reads, gives a single entry per CDR3 protein. The data show more than 550,000 distinct CDR3 sequences, approximately 19% seen once. Findings and caveats of the study: A 13 V-J signature model discriminated ophthalmopathy versus stable hyperthyroidism. The blood repertoire included most of the expanded thyroid clonotypes above 0.001.

The chain carries TRBV9 and TRBJ2-7, with a tentative D call TRBD1 (6 bases). The specimen sequenced was blood. This clonotype was obtained from a woman in her 50s with Graves' hyperthyroidism that later progressed to Graves' ophthalmopathy. CDR3 residues: CASSPRGRGSSYEQYF. For the CDR3, the DNA is TGTGCCAGCAGCCCTAGGGGCAGGGGAAGCTCCTACGAGCAGTACTTC.